This TCR beta chain was obtained from a study of cytotoxic CD8 clonotypes in ibrutinib-treated CLL. Study background: Partial response occurred in some 25 patients and complete response in 2; at median around 70 months, approximately 14 remained remitted and roughly 12 progressed.

Around 2.2 micrograms of genomic DNA came from cryopreserved PBMCs for TCR beta libraries. A note on this clone: What it recognizes is unknown.

Using immunoSEQ multiplex PCR, the repertoire was profiled, and TCRdb retains in-frame clones only, with some absent. The sample carries some 130,000 clones, around 93% recorded once. Study findings and constraints: Higher circulating CD8+ T-cell counts strongly accompanied higher baseline clonality, above age-matched healthy donors.

The germline V gene has CDR1 SGHTA and CDR2 FQGTGA. Trimming left V 2 bases short and J 2 bases short, with 13 bases between. The CDR3 contains 15 residues. The chain links TRBV7-3 to TRBJ2-7; no firm D call. This TCR derives from a human donor with chronic lymphocytic leukemia. Sequences were derived from PBMCs, sampled after 12 months of ibrutinib treatment. The CDR3: CASSLGSGRTYEQYF. CDR3 bases: TGTGCCAGCAGCTTAGGGTCTGGGCGAACCTACGAGCAGTACTTC. Drawing the rest from reference TRBV7-3 and TRBJ2-7, the complete variable domain is GAGVSQTPSNKVTEKGKYVELRCDPISGHTALYWYRQSLGQGPEFLIYFQGTGAADDSGLPNDRFFAVRPEGSVSTLKIQRTERGDSAVYLCASSLGSGRTYEQYFGPGTRLTVT.